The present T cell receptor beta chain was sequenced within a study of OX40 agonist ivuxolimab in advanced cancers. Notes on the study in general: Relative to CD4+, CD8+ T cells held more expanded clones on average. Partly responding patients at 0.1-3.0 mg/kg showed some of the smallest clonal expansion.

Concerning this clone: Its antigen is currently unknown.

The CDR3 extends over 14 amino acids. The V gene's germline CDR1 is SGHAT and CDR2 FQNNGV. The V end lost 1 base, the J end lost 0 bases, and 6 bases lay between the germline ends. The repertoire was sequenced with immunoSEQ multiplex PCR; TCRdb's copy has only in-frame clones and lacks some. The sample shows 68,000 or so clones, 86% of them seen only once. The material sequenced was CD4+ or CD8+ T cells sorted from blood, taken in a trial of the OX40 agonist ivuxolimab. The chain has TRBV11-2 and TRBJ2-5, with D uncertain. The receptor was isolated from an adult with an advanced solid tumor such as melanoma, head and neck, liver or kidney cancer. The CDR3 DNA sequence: TGTGCCAGCAGCTTAGGGACCGACCAAGAGACCCAGTACTTC. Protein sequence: CASSLGTDQETQYF.